This passage covers 26 T cell receptor beta chains from one sample sequenced in a study. TCRdb recomputed calls from the RT-PCR reads with MiXCR, one row per CDR3 protein. Among 550,000 to 750,000 distinct CDR3 sequences, approximately 15% were seen once, and the ten largest hold 3.6%. Sequencing was done on a sample of memory CD4+ T cells from blood. Receptors were obtained from a female donor in good health, serving as a healthy control.

V and J are TRBV20-1 and TRBJ1-5; no firm D call. V was trimmed by 6 bases and J by 0 bases, leaving 6 bases between them. Germline lookup yields CDR1 DFQATT and CDR2 SNEGSKA (reference sequence). The CDR3 loop spans 12 amino acids. This CDR3 is CSAVDSNQPQHF. CDR3 coding DNA: TGCAGTGCCGTCGATAGCAATCAGCCCCAGCATTTT.

This clonotype was found a few times. The chain has TRBV3-1 and TRBJ2-1, with TRBD1 identical over 10 bases. With 1 base clipped from V and 12 bases from J, the junction kept 15 bases outside the gene matches. This CDR3 spans 17 amino acids. Germline V gene lookup returns CDR1 LGHDT and CDR2 YNNKEL (reference sequence). The CDR3 sequence: CASSQVVRTGGGSVQFF. The CDR3 DNA sequence: TGTGCCAGCAGCCAAGTTGTCAGGACAGGGGGAGGATCTGTGCAGTTCTTC.

V usage is TRBV29-1 and J usage is TRBJ2-5; D is perhaps TRBD1 or TRBD2 (6 bases each). The CDR3 runs 15 residues. V was pared by 6 bases and J by 4 bases, with 21 bases between. The germline CDR1 and CDR2 sequences are SQVTM and ANQGSEA. The CDR3 protein is CSVSAAGHLLETQYF. The CDR3 DNA follows: TGCAGCGTCTCGGCGGCGGGACACCTCTTAGAGACCCAGTACTTC.

This clonotype was found a few times. This chain uses TRBV9 with TRBJ1-2; TRBD1 matches at 10 bases. This CDR3 region has 15 residues. Germline lookup yields CDR1 SGDLS and CDR2 YYNGEE. Trimming took 0 bases from V and 8 from J; bases not matched to a gene: 7. In DNA, the CDR3 is TGTGCCAGCAGCGTAGACGCCGGGACAGGGGTCGGCTACACCTTC. Encoded protein: CASSVDAGTGVGYTF. The full variable domain, its missing parts supplied by reference TRBV9 and TRBJ1-2, is DSGVTQTPKHLITATGQRVTLRCSPRSGDLSVYWYQQSLDQGLQFLIQYYNGEERAKGNILERFSAQQFPDLHSELNLSSLELGDSALYFCASSVDAGTGVGYTFGSGTRLTVV.

This clonotype was observed a handful of times. The CDR3 sequence is CASSSIVTGELFF. In DNA form, the CDR3 reads TGTGCCAGCAGTTCGATCGTAACCGGGGAGCTGTTTTTT. The chain recombines TRBV12-3 or TRBV12-4 with TRBJ2-2; D remains ambiguous. The CDR3 sequence is 13 residues long. V lost 4 bases and J lost 5, with 8 bases in between.

This clonotype has ten or more counts. The chain recombines TRBV4-3 with TRBJ2-4; the D is unclear. The CDR3 spans 15 residues. Germline CDR1 and CDR2: LGHNA and YSLEER. V dropped 0 bases and J dropped 6 bases, with 12 bases sitting between them. The CDR3 coding sequence is TGCGCCAGCAGCCAAGAAGTGCTAGGCGGAAACATTCAGTACTTC. Protein product: CASSQEVLGGNIQYF.

The chain recombines TRBV4-2 with TRBJ1-2, with D unresolved. Trimming took off 1 base at V and 8 bases at J, with 8 bases between the two ends. In germline, CDR1 is LGHNA, CDR2 YNFKEQ. The CDR3 runs to 12 residues. CDR3 protein: CASSQAVGGYTF. In DNA, the CDR3 is TGTGCCAGCAGCCAAGCAGTAGGGGGCTACACCTTC.

CDR3: CASSNSGSNTEAFF. The CDR3 DNA sequence: TGTGCCAGCAGTAATTCTGGGTCCAACACTGAAGCTTTCTTT. This chain joins TRBV12-3 or TRBV12-4 and TRBJ1-1; D not resolved. The CDR3 covers 14 residues. V was trimmed by 5 bases and J by 2 bases, leaving 12 bases between them.

This clonotype showed up many times. Here the CDR3 reads CASSQAGRGRSNTEAFF. In nucleotides, the CDR3 is TGCGCCAGCAGCCAAGCGGGCAGGGGGCGGTCGAACACTGAAGCTTTCTTT. V and J are TRBV4-3 and TRBJ1-1; 8 bases are shared with TRBD1. The CDR3 consists of 17 residues. The V and J ends lost 1 base and 1 base, in that order; junction bases with no gene match: 8. Germline V gene sequence: CDR1 LGHNA, CDR2 YSLEER.

This clonotype was recorded at least ten times. The rearrangement joins TRBV7-2 to TRBJ2-3; unclear D gene. The germline gives CDR1 SGHTA, CDR2 FQGNSA. This CDR3 comprises 13 residues. Trimming left V 5 bases short and J 2 bases short, with 8 bases between. CDR3 region: CASSQKYTDTQYF. The CDR3 DNA reads as TGTGCCAGCAGCCAGAAATACACAGATACGCAGTATTTT.

There are a few counts of this clonotype. V and J are TRBV28 and TRBJ2-4; unclear D gene. Germline-derived CDR1 and CDR2 are MDHEN and SYDVKM. V lost 6 bases, J lost 1 base, and 16 bases lay in between. CDR3 size: 16 residues. DNA for the CDR3: TGTGCCAGCAGCCACAGAGCAGTCCGGGCCAAAAACATTCAGTACTTC. Encoded protein: CASSHRAVRAKNIQYF.

This clonotype showed up just a few times. This chain uses TRBV7-9 with TRBJ2-7; 11 positions agree with TRBD2. CDR3 size: 17 residues. Unmatched junction bases numbered 11, after V lost 5 bases and J lost 2 bases. The germline gives CDR1 SEHNR, CDR2 FQNEAQ (reference sequence). CDR3 region: CASSPQTSGSLPYEQYF. The CDR3 bases are TGTGCCAGCAGCCCTCAAACTAGCGGGAGTCTCCCCTACGAGCAGTACTTC.

Ten or more counts support this clonotype. The gene calls are TRBV7-2 and TRBJ2-1; 8 bases match TRBD1. Trimming removed 2 bases from V and 5 bases from J; junction bases left unmatched: 11. The CDR3 consists of 17 residues. Germline loops: CDR1 SGHTA, CDR2 FQGNSA. CDR3 sequence: CASSLSIQGAGDNEQFF. CDR3 nucleotides: TGTGCCAGCAGCTTATCCATTCAGGGGGCCGGAGACAATGAGCAGTTCTTC.

This clonotype was counted only a few times. The V and J genes are TRBV27 and TRBJ1-2; TRBD1 might be the D (6 bases). The V gene lost 4 bases and the J gene lost 4 bases, with 13 bases spanning the gap. The CDR3 loop spans 14 amino acids. Germline lookup yields CDR1 MNHEY and CDR2 SMNVEV (reference sequence). Written as DNA, the CDR3 is TGTGCCAGCAGTTCGGTGGGGGCCCCCTATGGCTACACCTTC. Encoded protein: CASSSVGAPYGYTF.

This clonotype has at least ten counts. CDR3 DNA sequence: TGCAGCGCTAGAGGACAGGCCCACCCCTACGAGCAGTACTTC. Translation: CSARGQAHPYEQYF. The chain is built from TRBV29-1 and TRBJ2-7, with 7 bases identical to TRBD1. Germline CDR1 and CDR2: SQVTM and ANQGSEA. Losses at the gene ends were 7 bases for V and 2 bases for J; bases not matched to a gene: 11. The CDR3 sequence is 14 residues long.

This clonotype occurred many times. The rearrangement joins TRBV20-1 to TRBJ1-5, with D maybe TRBD1 (6 bases). V dropped 6 bases and J dropped 0 bases, with 21 bases sitting between them. There are 17 residues in the CDR3. In germline, CDR1 is DFQATT, CDR2 SNEGSKA (reference sequence). In DNA, the CDR3 is TGCAGTGCCGCCCAAGGGTGGGGGGGCCTTAGCAATCAGCCCCAGCATTTT. Amino acids: CSAAQGWGGLSNQPQHF.

The V call is TRBV11-2, the J call TRBJ1-6; a possible D gene is TRBD1 (5 bases). The germline V gene encodes CDR1 SGHAT and CDR2 FQNNGV. The CDR3 is made up of 14 amino acids. Trimming stripped 1 base from V and 10 bases from J, with 11 bases between. Here the CDR3 DNA reads TGTGCCAGCAGCTTAGCCGGGGGGTACTCACCCCTCCACTTT. Protein product: CASSLAGGYSPLHF. The entire variable domain, with the rest obtained from reference TRBV11-2 and TRBJ1-6, is as follows: EAGVAQSPRYKIIEKRQSVAFWCNPISGHATLYWYQQILGQGPKLLIQFQNNGVVDDSQLPKDRFSAERLKGVDSTLKIQPAKLEDSAVYLCASSLAGGYSPLHFGNGTRLTVT.

J is TRBJ2-1 and V is TRBV28; tentatively, D is TRBD2 (5 bases). The CDR3 spans 13 residues. The V and J ends lost 7 bases and 7 bases respectively, with 14 bases between them. The germline V gene has CDR1 MDHEN and CDR2 SYDVKM. The CDR3 bases are TGTGCCAGCACCCGGACTGGAGAAAATGAGCAGTTCTTC. This sequence encodes CASTRTGENEQFF.

This clonotype showed up just a few times. The chain combines TRBV2 with TRBJ2-2; D gene ambiguous. The CDR3 loop spans 13 amino acids. CDR1 is SNHLY and CDR2 is FYNNEI in the germline V gene. With 6 bases removed from V and 6 bases from J, the gap between germline ends came to 11 bases. As DNA, the CDR3 is TGTGCCAGCAGCCAAGTTCCCCCCGGGGAGCTGTTTTTT. Its protein product is CASSQVPPGELFF.

This clonotype has a count of ten or more. The V gene is TRBV7-2, the J gene TRBJ2-3, with 8 bases that match TRBD1. Germline-derived CDR1 and CDR2 are SGHTA and FQGNSA. This CDR3 comprises 16 residues. V lost 4 bases, J lost 2 bases, and 8 bases stayed unmatched. The CDR3, as DNA: TGTGCCAGCAGCTCGGGCAGGGACAGGTACACAGATACGCAGTATTTT. Amino acid sequence: CASSSGRDRYTDTQYF.

This clonotype was seen at least ten times. J is TRBJ2-1 and V is TRBV29-1, with 8 bases matching TRBD1. In germline, CDR1 is SQVTM, CDR2 ANQGSEA. CDR3 length: 15 residues. After removal of 6 bases from V and 8 bases from J, the junction contained 15 bases not matched to a gene. The CDR3 DNA sequence: TGCAGCGTCGCTCTACAGGGACAGGTTTGGGATGAGCAGTTCTTC. This codes for CSVALQGQVWDEQFF.

At least ten counts were recorded for this clonotype. The chain recombines TRBV5-1 with TRBJ2-7, with D unclear. V was trimmed by 2 bases and J by 0 bases, leaving 9 bases between them. This CDR3 spans 14 amino acids. CDR1 SGHRS and CDR2 YFSETQ come from the germline V gene. The CDR3 DNA reads as TGCGCCAGCAGCTTTAACTTTCACTCCTACGAGCAGTACTTC. Protein product: CASSFNFHSYEQYF.

This clonotype was observed once. V and J are TRBV3-1 and TRBJ1-1, with D perhaps matching TRBD1 (5 bases). Per the germline V gene, CDR1 is LGHDT and CDR2 is YNNKEL (reference sequence). The CDR3 has 14 residues. The V end lost 4 bases, the J end lost 0 bases, and 9 bases lay between the germline ends. The CDR3 bases are TGTGCCAGCAGCCTGACAGTACTGAACACTGAAGCTTTCTTT. It is translated as CASSLTVLNTEAFF.

This clonotype was seen a handful of times. CDR3 region: CASSLAGLDTQYF. For the CDR3, the DNA is TGTGCCAGCAGCTTAGCGGGACTGGATACGCAGTATTTT. This chain connects TRBV7-9 to TRBJ2-3, with D tentatively TRBD2 (6 bases). The CDR3 loop spans 13 amino acids. Trimming removed 0 bases at V and 6 bases at J, with 7 bases between. Germline lookup yields CDR1 SEHNR and CDR2 FQNEAQ (reference sequence).

This clonotype turned up a few times. The V gene is TRBV4-1, the J gene TRBJ1-4; D is perhaps TRBD1 (5 bases). V dropped 1 base and J dropped 6 bases, with 12 bases sitting between them. Germline CDR1 is MGHRA and CDR2 is YSYEKL. This CDR3 is built from 15 residues. CDR3: CASSQVGGDYEKLFF. The CDR3 DNA sequence: TGCGCCAGCAGCCAAGTGGGGGGAGACTATGAAAAACTGTTTTTT.

DNA for the CDR3: TGTGCCAGCAGTCCGGGACAGTATAATGAAAAACTGTTTTTT. Translated: CASSPGQYNEKLFF. The chain couples TRBV6-5 to TRBJ1-4; 7 bases map to TRBD1. The CDR3 runs to 14 residues. Germline V CDR1 and CDR2: MNHEY, SVGAGI. V lost 5 bases and J lost 4; bases outside the gene matches: 4.